The rows below give T cell receptor beta chains drawn from one sample of a study of Ad26.COV2.S vaccination and SARS-CoV-2 variants. The table came from immunoSEQ multiplex PCR; TCRdb's copy has only in-frame clones and leaves some out. The table includes about 440,000 clones, around 90% detected once. This specimen was peripheral blood, taken in a trial of Ad26.COV2.S vaccine versus placebo. The receptors shown here come from a person between 18 and 65 years old who received the Ad26.COV2.S COVID-19 vaccine or a placebo. CDR3s include the opening cysteine and the closing phenylalanine or tryptophan. D genes are given only for firm matches. Clone size, where shown, is once, few, many, or a class for clones that have expanded.

V,size,J,D,CDR3,DNA
TRBV19,NA,TRBJ1-1,NA,CASSIGANTEAFF,TGTGCCAGTAGTATAGGGGCCAACACTGAAGCTTTCTTT
TRBV2,NA,TRBJ2-2,NA,CASAKQGGTGELFF,TGTGCCAGCGCGAAACAGGGTGGCACCGGGGAGCTGTTTTTT
TRBV7-6,once,TRBJ1-3,NA,CASSLGGGYSGNTIYF,TGTGCCAGCAGCTTAGGAGGGGGGTACTCTGGAAACACCATATATTTT
TRBV27,NA,TRBJ2-5,TRBD2,CASSPLTSGQETQYF,TGTGCCAGCAGCCCGTTGACTAGCGGACAAGAGACCCAGTACTTC
TRBV5-1,many,TRBJ2-7,TRBD2,CASSLALAGSYEQYF,TGCGCCAGCAGCTTAGCCCTAGCGGGATCCTACGAGCAGTACTTC
TRBV4-1,NA,TRBJ1-1,NA,CASSQGPRDPRGTEAFF,TGCGCCAGCAGCCAAGGCCCTCGGGACCCCCGTGGCACTGAAGCTTTCTTT
TRBV28,NA,TRBJ2-3,NA,CASRRDSTDTQYF,TGTGCCAGCCGCCGGGACAGCACAGATACGCAGTATTTT
TRBV7-2,once,TRBJ1-2,NA,CASSREVKDGGYTF,TGTGCCAGCAGCAGGGAGGTCAAGGACGGAGGCTACACCTTC
TRBV28,NA,TRBJ1-1,NA,CASSPPVGEAFF,TGTGCCAGCAGTCCCCCCGTGGGTGAAGCTTTCTTT
TRBV27,NA,TRBJ1-5,NA,CASSLFSGVGNQPQHF,TGTGCCAGCAGTTTATTTTCGGGGGTAGGAAATCAGCCCCAGCATTTT
TRBV9,NA,TRBJ2-3,NA,CASNQTATLIGSSLSGDTQYF,TGTGCCAGCAACCAGACGGCTACCCTTATTGGGTCTTCTCTCTCTGGGGATACGCAGTATTTT
TRBV28,NA,TRBJ2-7,TRBD1,CASSSYRDRGMYEQYF,TGTGCCAGCAGCTCCTACCGGGACAGGGGAATGTACGAGCAGTACTTC
TRBV7-9,NA,TRBJ1-1,TRBD1,CASTFISTGAAYRRDTEAFF,TGTGCCAGCACCTTCATCTCCACAGGGGCCGCCTATAGAAGAGATACTGAAGCTTTCTTT
TRBV30,NA,TRBJ2-3,NA,CAWSVRAADTQYF,TGTGCCTGGAGTGTTAGGGCGGCAGATACGCAGTATTTT
TRBV6-5,NA,TRBJ2-5,NA,CASSYSFAAAKETQYF,TGTGCCAGCAGTTACTCCTTCGCCGCCGCGAAAGAGACCCAGTACTTC
TRBV7-2,NA,TRBJ1-6,NA,CASSLGVRGNSPLHF,TGTGCCAGCAGCTTAGGGGTCAGGGGTAATTCACCCCTCCACTTT
TRBV30,NA,TRBJ1-6,NA,CALKTASSYNSPLHF,TGTGCCCTTAAAACTGCGAGCTCCTATAATTCACCCCTCCACTTT